A single sample gave rise to the 29 T cell receptor beta chains below, sequenced in a study of blood T cell repertoires in COVID-19. Sequencing was performed with immunoSEQ multiplex PCR; in TCRdb, only in-frame clones are kept and a portion is missing. The table lists roughly 200,000 clones, over 80% of them singletons, with over 0.95% in the top ten. Source material: peripheral blood. These TCRs come from a woman in her 30s with COVID-19, enrolled during active disease.

This sequence joins TRBV11-3 and TRBJ2-5, with a possible D match to TRBD1 (5 bases). V dropped 5 bases and J dropped 0 bases, with 7 bases sitting between them. Germline CDR1 SGHNT, CDR2 YENEEA. CDR3 length: 13 amino acids. The CDR3 spells CASSPRDQETQYF. DNA of the CDR3: TGTGCCAGCAGCCCCAGGGACCAAGAGACCCAGTACTTC.

This clone was picked up one time. This rearrangement joins TRBV19 to TRBJ2-1; 8 bases line up with TRBD1. Germline V gene lookup returns CDR1 LNHDA and CDR2 SQIVND (reference sequence). V lost 8 bases, J lost 5 bases, and 11 bases stayed unmatched. The CDR3 length is 15 residues. CDR3 coding DNA: TGTGCCAGTGTGTCCTTGTCAGGGGGCCACAATGAGCAGTTCTTC. It codes for CASVSLSGGHNEQFF.

The chain uses TRBV7-2 and TRBJ2-2; no clear D gene. V lost 1 base and J lost 10, with 10 bases in between. Per the germline V gene, CDR1 is SGHTA and CDR2 is FQGNSA. This CDR3 has 13 residues. CDR3 coding DNA: TGTGCCAGCAGCTTAGTTGCGGTCTCGGAGCTGTTTTTT. This translates into CASSLVAVSELFF.

The rearrangement joins TRBV2 to TRBJ1-2; TRBD1 aligns across 8 bases. The junction had 6 bases not matched to a gene; V was cut back by 6 bases and J by 6 bases. The CDR3 extends over 13 amino acids. Germline V lookup: CDR1 SNHLY, CDR2 FYNNEI. The DNA of the CDR3 is TGTGCCAGCAGCCCCGGGACAGGCCATGGCTACACCTTC. Protein sequence: CASSPGTGHGYTF.

This sequence joins TRBV3-1 (or the pseudogene TRBV3-2) and TRBJ1-2; D gene unclear. Germline lookup yields CDR1 LGHDT and CDR2 YNNKEL (reference sequence). The V and J ends lost 1 base and 8 bases respectively, with 17 bases between them. The CDR3 contains 15 residues. In nucleotides, the CDR3 is TGTGCCAGCAGCCAAGTCGACGGAGGAGGAGGCGGCTACACCTTC. It codes for CASSQVDGGGGGYTF.

The gene calls are TRBV4-1 and TRBJ2-1, with 9 nucleotides matching TRBD1. Germline CDR1 MGHRA, CDR2 YSYEKL. The CDR3 is made up of 16 amino acids. V dropped 4 bases and J dropped 5; count of bases not matched to a gene: 9. The CDR3: CASSRAGTGNHNEQFF. The CDR3 DNA reads as TGCGCCAGCAGCCGCGCCGGGACAGGGAACCACAATGAGCAGTTCTTC.

V and J are TRBV7-2 and TRBJ2-1; 13 positions match TRBD2. From germline, CDR1 is SGHTA and CDR2 FQGNSA. V gave up 4 bases and J gave up 7 bases; unmatched junction bases: 7. This CDR3 is 16 amino acids long. CDR3 bases: TGTGCCAGCAGCTCTACTAGCGGGAGGGCCTTAAATGAGCAGTTCTTC. Translating it yields CASSSTSGRALNEQFF.

The J gene is TRBJ2-7, the V gene TRBV29-1; 13 bases agree with TRBD2. CDR3 size: 17 residues. Trimming removed 4 bases from V and 4 bases from J; junction bases left unmatched: 13. From germline, CDR1 is SQVTM and CDR2 ANQGSEA. This CDR3 reads CSVVGDGLAGEVYEQYF. CDR3 bases: TGCAGCGTTGTGGGGGATGGACTAGCGGGAGAAGTGTACGAGCAGTACTTC.

The chain links TRBV28 to TRBJ2-3; 7 nucleotides align to TRBD2. Germline CDR1 and CDR2: MDHEN and SYDVKM. The CDR3 runs to 13 residues. The ends lost 1 base at V and 6 bases at J; junction bases unmatched: 1. As DNA, the CDR3 is TGTGCCAGCAGTTTATCCGGGGGGGATACGCAGTATTTT. This codes for CASSLSGGDTQYF.

The CDR3 DNA follows: TGTGCCAGCAGGGAAAATCAGGGACTTCCCAACCTGAACACTGAAGCTTTCTTT. Amino acids: CASRENQGLPNLNTEAFF. The chain couples TRBV6-1 to TRBJ1-1; possibly TRBD1 for D (5 bases). Germline V gene lookup returns CDR1 MNHNS and CDR2 SASEGT. V shed 6 bases and J shed 0 bases, with 23 bases lying between them. This CDR3 is built from 18 residues.

The V gene is TRBV30, the J gene TRBJ2-7, with 8 bases that match TRBD1. Germline loops: CDR1 GTSNPN, CDR2 SVGIG (reference sequence). Trimming at V came to 4 bases and at J to 4 bases, leaving 9 bases not matched to a gene. The CDR3 has 14 amino acids. CDR3 residues: CAWTSGQGRYEQYF. CDR3 DNA sequence: TGTGCCTGGACCTCTGGACAGGGCAGGTACGAGCAGTACTTC.

V and J are TRBV5-4 and TRBJ2-1; no firm D call. CDR1 is SGHNT, CDR2 YYREEE, per germline (reference sequence). The V gene lost 2 bases and the J gene lost 0 bases, with 12 bases spanning the gap. CDR3 length equals 16 residues. CDR3 loop: CASSFLTRSSYNEQFF. CDR3 nucleotides: TGTGCCAGCAGCTTCCTGACGAGGAGCTCCTACAATGAGCAGTTCTTC.

The rearrangement joins TRBV7-8 to TRBJ2-3, with D possibly being TRBD1 (5 bases). Trimming took 5 bases from V and 5 from J, leaving 8 bases between them. CDR3 length: 12 residues. The germline gives CDR1 SGHVS, CDR2 FQNEAQ. CDR3 sequence reads: CASSRRVDTQYF. Written as DNA, the CDR3 is TGTGCCAGCAGCCGCAGGGTAGATACGCAGTATTTT.

The chain carries TRBV7-6 and TRBJ2-7, with TRBD2 matching over 13 bases. CDR1 is SGHVS, CDR2 FNYEAQ, per germline. J lost 2 bases, V lost 0 bases, and 1 base had no gene match. The CDR3 covers 16 residues. The CDR3 sequence is CASSLAGTSGAYEQYF. As DNA, the CDR3 is TGTGCCAGCAGCTTAGCGGGGACTAGCGGGGCCTACGAGCAGTACTTC.

The chain combines TRBV13 with TRBJ2-3, with 10 bases identical to TRBD1. Germline V gene sequence: CDR1 PRHDT, CDR2 FYEKMQ (reference sequence). The junction had 4 bases not matched to a gene; V was cut back by 5 bases and J by 5 bases. CDR3 length equals 14 residues. This chain's CDR3 is CASSVGTGEDTQYF. The CDR3 DNA follows: TGTGCCAGCAGCGTTGGGACAGGGGAAGATACGCAGTATTTT.

V and J are TRBV3-1 (or the pseudogene TRBV3-2) and TRBJ1-4, with D perhaps TRBD1 (5 bases). V lost 0 bases to trimming and J lost 5 bases, with 13 bases between them. The CDR3 length is 16 residues. Germline CDR1 LGHDT, CDR2 YNNKEL (reference sequence). The CDR3 here is CASSQETVSSNEKLFF. The CDR3 DNA is TGTGCCAGCAGCCAAGAGACAGTTTCGTCAAATGAAAAACTGTTTTTT.

The genes are TRBV5-1 and TRBJ1-2; 7 bases match TRBD1. Germline loops: CDR1 SGHRS, CDR2 YFSETQ. V lost 4 bases to trimming and J lost 3 bases; unmatched junction nucleotides: 3. The CDR3 sequence is 13 residues long. CDR3 nucleotide sequence: TGCGCCAGCAGCATAGGGACAGACTATGGCTACACCTTC. It encodes CASSIGTDYGYTF.

This clone was picked up a small number of times. The J gene is TRBJ2-3, the V gene TRBV7-2; 8 nucleotides match TRBD1. CDR3 size: 14 residues. Per germline, CDR1 SGHTA and CDR2 FQGNSA. V was pared by 10 bases and J by 1 base, with 7 bases of the junction left unmatched. The CDR3 bases are TGTGCCACCCGCCGGGACAGGCGCACAGATACGCAGTATTTT. The encoded protein is CATRRDRRTDTQYF.

This clone was seen many times. The genes are TRBV3-1 (or the pseudogene TRBV3-2) and TRBJ2-2; a weak D match, TRBD2 (6 bases). The germline V gene has CDR1 LGHDT and CDR2 YNNKEL (reference sequence). The CDR3 is 14 amino acids. Trimming removed 4 bases at V and 9 bases at J, with 15 bases between. Here the CDR3 reads CASSPPGESRELFF. DNA of the CDR3: TGTGCCAGCAGCCCCCCGGGAGAGAGTCGGGAGCTGTTTTTT.

The chain combines TRBV4-3 with TRBJ2-1; no definite D call. The CDR3 contains 15 residues. The V gene's germline CDR1 is LGHNA and CDR2 YSLEER. Trimming cost V 0 bases and J 0 bases, with 6 bases left between them. In DNA, the CDR3 is TGCGCCAGCAGCCAAGAAGCCCACTCCTACAATGAGCAGTTCTTC. Translated: CASSQEAHSYNEQFF.

The rearrangement uses TRBV7-9 and TRBJ1-4; maybe TRBD1 (6 bases). CDR3 size: 16 residues. V lost 2 bases to trimming and J lost 7 bases, with 17 bases between them. CDR1 is SEHNR and CDR2 is FQNEAQ in the germline V gene (reference sequence). CDR3 region: CASSLSRAGAGEKLFF. The CDR3 coding sequence is TGTGCCAGCAGCTTATCAAGGGCAGGGGCGGGTGAAAAACTGTTTTTT.

The rearrangement uses TRBV6-6 and TRBJ2-7; tentatively, D is TRBD1 (6 bases). Per germline, CDR1 MNHNY and CDR2 SVGAGI (reference sequence). Trimming stripped 8 bases from V and 6 bases from J, with 20 bases between. CDR3 length equals 14 residues. The CDR3 nucleotides are TGTGCCAGCTCCACCGGGACACGGCTGGGCGAGCAGTACTTC. Its protein product is CASSTGTRLGEQYF.

This chain connects TRBV2 to TRBJ1-5, with D tentatively TRBD1 (5 bases). In germline, CDR1 is SNHLY, CDR2 FYNNEI. The CDR3 covers 15 residues. Between the trimmed V and J ends, which lost 2 bases and 0 bases, there was a span of 8 bases. The CDR3 reads CASSEQTVSNQPQHF. The CDR3, as DNA: TGTGCCAGCAGTGAACAGACAGTTAGCAATCAGCCCCAGCATTTT. Drawing the rest from reference TRBV2 and TRBJ1-5, the complete variable domain is EPEVTQTPSHQVTQMGQEVILRCVPISNHLYFYWYRQILGQKVEFLVSFYNNEISEKSEIFDDQFSVERPDGSNFTLKIRSTKLEDSAMYFCASSEQTVSNQPQHFGDGTRLSIL.

The chain joins TRBV27 to TRBJ2-3; 13 bases are a match to TRBD2. With 5 bases clipped from V and 0 bases from J, the junction kept 8 bases outside the gene matches. The germline gives CDR1 MNHEY, CDR2 SMNVEV (reference sequence). The CDR3 loop spans 18 amino acids. The CDR3 DNA reads TGTGCCAGCAGTCCGGGACTAGCGGGGAACCCTAGCACAGATACGCAGTATTTT. Translated: CASSPGLAGNPSTDTQYF.

The chain links TRBV18 to TRBJ2-2; TRBD1 matches at 9 bases. The CDR3 sequence is 16 residues long. V was clipped by 5 bases and J by 5 bases; unmatched bases: 9. Germline values: CDR1 KGHSH, CDR2 LQKENI. The CDR3: CASSLPPGQGTGELFF. Written as DNA, the CDR3 is TGTGCCAGCTCATTGCCCCCGGGACAGGGTACCGGGGAGCTGTTTTTT.

V is TRBV11-3 and J is TRBJ2-2; no reliable D call. Trimming stripped 8 bases from V and 1 base from J, with 8 bases between. CDR1 and CDR2 (germline): SGHNT, YENEEA. CDR3 size: 13 residues. The CDR3 region is CASGLQNTGELFF. CDR3 nucleotides: TGTGCCAGCGGGCTTCAGAACACCGGGGAGCTGTTTTTT. Together with reference TRBV11-3 and TRBJ2-2, the CDR3 gives the full variable domain: EAGVVQSPRYKIIEKKQPVAFWCNPISGHNTLYWYLQNLGQGPELLIRYENEEAVDDSQLPKDRFSAERLKGVDSTLKIQPAELGDSAVYLCASGLQNTGELFFGEGSRLTVL.

The J gene is TRBJ1-1, the V gene TRBV30; maybe TRBD1 (5 bases). Germline CDR1 and CDR2: GTSNPN and SVGIG (reference sequence). The V and J ends lost 0 bases and 6 bases respectively, with 14 bases between them. The CDR3 is made up of 14 amino acids. CDR3 in DNA: TGTGCCTGGAGTGTACAGGAGGGTCGCGCTGAAGCTTTCTTT. Amino acid sequence: CAWSVQEGRAEAFF.

The chain joins TRBV4-3 to TRBJ2-3, with TRBD2 as a possible D gene (6 bases). Deletions cut 4 bases from V and 8 bases from J, with 13 bases between. Per germline, CDR1 LGHNA and CDR2 YSLEER. CDR3 length: 13 amino acids. Here the CDR3 reads CASSLNTGGTQYF. For the CDR3, the DNA is TGCGCCAGCAGCCTAAACACCGGGGGTACGCAGTATTTT.

This chain connects TRBV3-1 (or the pseudogene TRBV3-2) to TRBJ2-5; 7 bases fit TRBD2. This CDR3 spans 14 amino acids. Trimming cost V 3 bases and J 4 bases; bases outside gene matches: 5. CDR1 LGHDT and CDR2 YNNKEL come from the germline V gene (reference sequence). For the CDR3, the DNA is TGTGCCAGCAGCCACCGCGGCGGGGGAGAGACCCAGTACTTC. Translated: CASSHRGGGETQYF.